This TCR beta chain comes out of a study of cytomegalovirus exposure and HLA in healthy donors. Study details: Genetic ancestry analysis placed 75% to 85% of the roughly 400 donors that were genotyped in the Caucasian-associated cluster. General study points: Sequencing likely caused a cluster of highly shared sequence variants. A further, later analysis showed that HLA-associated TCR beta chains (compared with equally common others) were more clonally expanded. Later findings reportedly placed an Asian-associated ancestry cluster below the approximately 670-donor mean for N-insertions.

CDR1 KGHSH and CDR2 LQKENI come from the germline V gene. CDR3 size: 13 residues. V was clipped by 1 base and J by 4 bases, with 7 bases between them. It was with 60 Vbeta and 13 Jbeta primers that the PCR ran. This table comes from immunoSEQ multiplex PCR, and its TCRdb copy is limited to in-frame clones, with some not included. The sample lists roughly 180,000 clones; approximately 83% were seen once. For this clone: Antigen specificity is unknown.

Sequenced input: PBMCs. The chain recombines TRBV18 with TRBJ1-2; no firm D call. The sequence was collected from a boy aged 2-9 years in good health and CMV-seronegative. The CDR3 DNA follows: TGTGCCAGCTCACCACGGAGTAGCTATGGCTACACCTTC. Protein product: CASSPRSSYGYTF.